The 28 T cell receptor beta chains below come from one sample, sequenced in a study of T cell responses to AZD1222 COVID-19 vaccine. Assay: immunoSEQ multiplex PCR; the TCRdb copy retains only in-frame clones and omits some. The data hold about 55,000 clones, with more than 70% observed a single time. Sequencing was performed on peripheral blood, taken on day 0 of AZD1222 vaccination. These receptors came from an adult in good health.

The rearrangement uses TRBV19 and TRBJ2-1; D is ambiguous. V dropped 3 bases and J dropped 0 bases, with 12 bases sitting between them. The CDR3 consists of 16 residues. Germline-derived CDR1 and CDR2 are LNHDA and SQIVND (reference sequence). CDR3 in amino acids: CASSIVGGSSYNEQFF. The DNA for the CDR3 is TGTGCCAGTAGTATTGTAGGCGGCAGCTCCTACAATGAGCAGTTCTTC.

The chain has TRBV6-5 and TRBJ1-3; 9 bases line up with TRBD1. V was pared by 5 bases and J by 3 bases, with 5 bases of the junction left unmatched. From germline, CDR1 is MNHEY and CDR2 SVGAGI. The CDR3 is 15 residues long. The CDR3 spells CASSLGQGYGNTIYF. Here the CDR3 DNA reads TGTGCCAGCAGTCTGGGACAGGGTTATGGAAACACCATATATTTT.

This clone was found once. The rearrangement uses TRBV28 and TRBJ1-6; no firm D call. With 7 bases removed from V and 7 bases from J, the gap between germline ends came to 11 bases. CDR1 and CDR2 from the germline V gene are MDHEN and SYDVKM. This CDR3 is 13 amino acids long. CDR3 sequence (DNA): TGTGCCAGCATCTCACAGTTCAATTCACCCCTCCACTTT. This translates into CASISQFNSPLHF.

This chain links TRBV6-6 with TRBJ2-2; TRBD1 might be the D (6 bases). The CDR3 loop spans 13 amino acids. CDR1 is MNHNY, CDR2 SVGAGI, per germline (reference sequence). The V end lost 2 bases, the J end lost 7 bases, and 8 bases lay between the germline ends. CDR3 protein: CASSYPGHGELFF. In DNA, the CDR3 is TGTGCCAGCAGTTACCCGGGACACGGGGAGCTGTTTTTT.

Only a few counts were recorded for this clone. V usage is TRBV6-5 and J usage is TRBJ1-1; D uncertain. The CDR3 runs 13 residues. CDR1 MNHEY and CDR2 SVGAGI come from the germline V gene. Trimming stripped 8 bases from V and 5 bases from J, with 15 bases between. The CDR3, as DNA: TGTGCCAGCGGCAGATGGAAGGGAACTGAAGCTTTCTTT. Translated, it gives CASGRWKGTEAFF.

V gene TRBV29-1 combines with J gene TRBJ2-1; D is uncertain. Trimming took off 0 bases at V and 4 bases at J, with 10 bases between the two ends. There are 14 residues in the CDR3. Germline CDR1 is SQVTM and CDR2 is ANQGSEA. Here the CDR3 DNA reads TGCAGCGTTGAAGACAGGTTGAGGTACAATGAGCAGTTCTTC. Translation: CSVEDRLRYNEQFF.

This chain uses TRBV28 with TRBJ2-2; 13 positions match TRBD2. Germline CDR1 and CDR2: MDHEN and SYDVKM. The CDR3 extends over 15 amino acids. Losses at the gene ends were 8 bases for V and 2 bases for J; bases not matched to a gene: 2. CDR3 sequence reads: CASGLAGANTGELFF. As DNA, the CDR3 is TGTGCCAGCGGACTAGCGGGAGCCAACACCGGGGAGCTGTTTTTT.

The chain joins TRBV2 to TRBJ1-1, with no clear D. Germline values: CDR1 SNHLY, CDR2 FYNNEI. The CDR3 runs to 12 residues. Trimming cost V 7 bases and J 8 bases, with 14 bases left between them. This chain's CDR3 is CASTGVSKEAFF. The CDR3 nucleotides read TGTGCCAGCACCGGGGTGAGTAAGGAAGCTTTCTTT.

The chain uses TRBV6-6 and TRBJ1-6; D remains unclear. The CDR3 contains 14 residues. Germline lookup yields CDR1 MNHNY and CDR2 SVGAGI (reference sequence). Trimming cost V 2 bases and J 9 bases, with 11 bases left between them. The CDR3 DNA sequence: TGTGCCAGCAGTTACGGGAGTTCTGGTTCACCCCTCCACTTT. Protein product: CASSYGSSGSPLHF.

The V call is TRBV24-1, the J call TRBJ2-1, with 12 bases aligning to TRBD2. Germline trimming cut 7 bases from V and 7 bases from J; bases unmatched to any gene: 4. Germline V gene lookup returns CDR1 KGHDR and CDR2 SFDVKD. The CDR3 sequence is 14 residues long. The CDR3 is CATSASGRANEQFF. The CDR3 DNA reads TGTGCCACCAGCGCTAGCGGGAGGGCGAATGAGCAGTTCTTC.

The gene calls are TRBV6-1 and TRBJ1-2; tentatively, D is TRBD1 (5 bases). V was shortened by 6 bases and J by 1 base, with 9 bases between the two germline ends. Germline assignment: CDR1 MNHNS and CDR2 SASEGT. This CDR3 has 13 amino acids. CDR3 sequence reads: CASRTDLNYGYTF. The CDR3 DNA reads as TGTGCCAGCAGGACAGACCTTAACTATGGCTACACCTTC.

This sequence joins TRBV7-2 and TRBJ1-1, with 7 positions matching TRBD1. CDR3 length: 14 residues. J gave up 10 bases and V 5 bases, and 13 bases lay outside the gene matches. Germline CDR1 reads SGHTA; CDR2 reads FQGNSA. CDR3 nucleotide sequence: TGTGCCAGCAGCCCAACCCGGGGCAGGGACAGAGCTTTCTTT. As protein: CASSPTRGRDRAFF.

The chain employs TRBV5-1 and TRBJ2-6; the match to TRBD1 covers 7 bases. This CDR3 contains 16 residues. Germline CDR1 SGHRS, CDR2 YFSETQ. The V segment lost 2 bases and the J segment 2 bases; nucleotides outside the gene matches: 4. CDR3 amino acids: CASSLVGGAGANVLTF. Written as DNA, the CDR3 is TGCGCCAGCAGCTTAGTAGGGGGCGCTGGGGCCAACGTCCTGACTTTC.

This rearrangement joins TRBV28 to TRBJ1-5, with a weak D call TRBD1 (5 bases). Germline V gene lookup returns CDR1 MDHEN and CDR2 SYDVKM. This CDR3 has 13 amino acids. Trimming shortened V by 7 bases and J by 3 bases, and 10 bases separated the two germline ends. The CDR3 DNA follows: TGTGCCAGCACAGGAGGGACCAATCAGCCCCAGCATTTT. Translating gives CASTGGTNQPQHF.

This clone was seen only a few times. The chain combines TRBV16 with TRBJ1-1; a possible D gene is TRBD1 (5 bases). The CDR3 contains 14 residues. Between the trimmed V and J ends, which lost 2 bases and 1 base, there was a span of 8 bases. Germline CDR1 reads KGHSY; CDR2 reads FQNENV. DNA for the CDR3: TGTGCCAGCAGCCAAGGGGCTACGAACACTGAAGCTTTCTTT. Residues: CASSQGATNTEAFF.

The chain uses TRBV7-9 and TRBJ2-3; D ambiguous. Deletions cut 1 base from V and 1 base from J, with 9 bases between. This CDR3 region has 15 residues. Germline V lookup: CDR1 SEHNR, CDR2 FQNEAQ (reference sequence). This chain's CDR3 is CASSLVGTGTDTQYF. The DNA of the CDR3 is TGTGCCAGCAGCTTAGTGGGTACGGGCACAGATACGCAGTATTTT.

The gene calls are TRBV19 and TRBJ2-3; 9 bases map to TRBD2. Germline lookup yields CDR1 LNHDA and CDR2 SQIVND (reference sequence). The CDR3 length is 15 residues. Trimming removed 6 bases from V and 5 bases from J; junction bases left unmatched: 9. CDR3: CASSLRLAAKDTQYF. For the CDR3, the DNA is TGTGCCAGTAGCTTAAGACTAGCGGCTAAAGATACGCAGTATTTT.

The CDR3 DNA reads TGTGCCAGTAAGCCCGCAGGGTACGGTACAGATACGCAGTATTTT. Translated, it gives CASKPAGYGTDTQYF. V gene TRBV19 combines with J gene TRBJ2-3; perhaps TRBD1 as D (5 bases). Germline lookup yields CDR1 LNHDA and CDR2 SQIVND (reference sequence). The V and J ends lost 7 bases and 3 bases respectively, with 17 bases between them. This CDR3 region has 15 residues.

This sequence joins TRBV19 and TRBJ1-1; 9 bases agree with TRBD1. Germline lookup yields CDR1 LNHDA and CDR2 SQIVND (reference sequence). The CDR3 is 14 residues long. J lost 0 bases, V lost 7 bases, and 3 bases had no gene match. CDR3 coding DNA: TGTGCCAGTAAGGGACAGGGAATGAACACTGAAGCTTTCTTT. The encoded protein is CASKGQGMNTEAFF.

V is TRBV7-8 and J is TRBJ2-7; D is possibly TRBD1 or TRBD2 (5 bases each). CDR1 and CDR2 (germline): SGHVS, FQNEAQ. Trimming took off 1 base at V and 3 bases at J, with 25 bases between the two ends. This CDR3 spans 19 amino acids. The CDR3 DNA follows: TGTGCCAGCAGCTTAGGGTTGAGGACACGCTTGCGAGGGATCTACGAGCAGTACTTC. As protein: CASSLGLRTRLRGIYEQYF.

The chain combines TRBV5-1 with TRBJ2-5, with 9 bases identical to TRBD2. Germline V gene sequence: CDR1 SGHRS, CDR2 YFSETQ. This CDR3 contains 14 residues. J was trimmed by 2 bases and V by 4 bases; bases with no gene match: 3. The CDR3, as DNA: TGCGCCAGCAGCGGTGCGGGAGGGCAAGAGACCCAGTACTTC. The encoded protein is CASSGAGGQETQYF.

The V call is TRBV15, the J call TRBJ1-5; 7 nucleotides agree with TRBD1. Germline trimming cut 0 bases from V and 1 base from J; bases unmatched to any gene: 3. This CDR3 comprises 16 residues. Germline CDR1 and CDR2: LNHNV and YYDKDF (reference sequence). The CDR3 DNA follows: TGTGCCACCAGCAGAGAGGTCAGGGGGAGCAATCAGCCCCAGCATTTT. Residues: CATSREVRGSNQPQHF.

The gene calls are TRBV7-9 and TRBJ1-2; a possible D gene is TRBD1 (5 bases). V shed 5 bases and J shed 5 bases, with 21 bases lying between them. The germline gives CDR1 SEHNR, CDR2 FQNEAQ (reference sequence). The CDR3 has 16 residues. The CDR3 reads CASSLSRQGGIYGYTF. CDR3 sequence (DNA): TGTGCCAGCAGCCTATCCCGTCAGGGTGGGATTTATGGCTACACCTTC.

The chain uses TRBV9 and TRBJ2-1, with 7 positions matching TRBD1. J gave up 5 bases and V 4 bases, and 6 bases lay outside the gene matches. Germline values: CDR1 SGDLS, CDR2 YYNGEE. The CDR3 is made up of 14 amino acids. The CDR3 protein is CASSKLQGHNEQFF. The CDR3 nucleotides are TGTGCCAGCAGCAAGTTACAGGGGCACAATGAGCAGTTCTTC.

This chain joins TRBV18 and TRBJ2-2, with 11 bases fitting TRBD1. The length of the CDR3 is 14 residues. CDR1 and CDR2 (germline): KGHSH, LQKENI. V shed 5 bases, J shed 7 bases, and the junction held 3 bases outside the gene matches. CDR3 sequence (DNA): TGTGCCAGCTCAGGACAGGGGGCTGGCGGGGAGCTGTTTTTT. It encodes CASSGQGAGGELFF.

The chain recombines TRBV27 with TRBJ1-3, with D possibly matching TRBD1 (5 bases). With 6 bases removed from V and 0 bases from J, the gap between germline ends came to 12 bases. The CDR3 length is 15 residues. Germline CDR1 is MNHEY and CDR2 is SMNVEV (reference sequence). CDR3 amino acids: CASSIQATSGNTIYF. Here the CDR3 DNA reads TGTGCCAGCAGCATACAGGCGACCTCTGGAAACACCATATATTTT.

The gene calls are TRBV2 and TRBJ2-5, with a tentative D call TRBD2 (5 bases). In germline, CDR1 is SNHLY, CDR2 FYNNEI. Trimming stripped 6 bases from V and 1 base from J, with 12 bases between. This CDR3 has 14 amino acids. The CDR3 sequence is CASSPYSGQETQYF. Here the CDR3 DNA reads TGTGCCAGCAGCCCGTACAGCGGCCAAGAGACCCAGTACTTC. Full variable domain (missing parts from reference TRBV2 and TRBJ2-5): EPEVTQTPSHQVTQMGQEVILRCVPISNHLYFYWYRQILGQKVEFLVSFYNNEISEKSEIFDDQFSVERPDGSNFTLKIRSTKLEDSAMYFCASSPYSGQETQYFGPGTRLLVL.

V is TRBV25-1 and J is TRBJ1-1, with D maybe TRBD1 (6 bases). CDR3 size: 14 residues. CDR1 and CDR2 from the germline V gene are MGHDK and SYGVNS. V lost 3 bases and J 0 bases, leaving 8 bases between the germline ends. The CDR3 spells CASSEGTLNTEAFF. CDR3 in DNA: TGTGCCAGCAGTGAGGGGACATTGAACACTGAAGCTTTCTTT.